This T cell receptor beta chain was obtained from a study of response to subunit inactivated influenza vaccine. This CDR3 is 16 amino acids long. V lost 5 bases to trimming and J lost 5 bases; unmatched junction nucleotides: 10. CDR1 and CDR2 (germline): SGHAT, FQNNGV. TCRdb passed the RT-PCR reads through MiXCR, listing each CDR3 protein once. Among just under 550,000 distinct CDR3 sequences listed, roughly a quarter were seen once. This clonotype showed up just a few times. These records were also assigned to another study, of T cells expressing NK-cell markers. From that paper: The TCR beta cDNA came from 5'RACE template switching with UMIs. Of eight sequenced donors, seven were HCMV-seropositive and one HCMV-seronegative. The study found these clonotypes also leading the CD3+CD56-NKG2C+ fraction in a few donors.

This specimen was CD4+ T cells sorted from PBMCs, taken approximately 12 days after vaccination. The clonotype comes from a man aged 45 to 65 who received an inactivated influenza vaccine. This chain connects TRBV11-2 to TRBJ2-2; 8 nucleotides agree with TRBD2. DNA of the CDR3: TGTGCCAGCAGCCACCCCGGGGGGGAGAATACCGGGGAGCTGTTTTTT. Its protein product is CASSHPGGENTGELFF. Drawing the rest from reference TRBV11-2 and TRBJ2-2, the complete variable domain is EAGVAQSPRYKIIEKRQSVAFWCNPISGHATLYWYQQILGQGPKLLIQFQNNGVVDDSQLPKDRFSAERLKGVDSTLKIQPAKLEDSAVYLCASSHPGGENTGELFFGEGSRLTVL.